This T cell receptor beta chain was sequenced for a study of cytomegalovirus exposure and HLA in healthy donors. Whole-study context: The 120 or so validation repertoires used a platform that matched the one used for the roughly 700 first-cohort repertoires, as a later analysis reported. The study's findings and limits: Specificity of three CMV-associated chains for CMV antigens was verified in vitro.

This CDR3 is built from 16 residues. V gave up 4 bases and J gave up 6 bases, with 21 bases separating them. The germline V gene has CDR1 SGHRS and CDR2 YFSETQ. The protocol was immunoSEQ multiplex PCR, while the TCRdb copy is restricted to in-frame clones and leaves out a portion. The sample contains about 130,000 clones, 70% to 85% of which appear only once. This clone was seen only a few times. What it recognizes is unknown. The chain is built from TRBV5-1 and TRBJ2-3, with D uncertain. Sequencing was done on a sample of PBMCs. The receptor was derived from a man under 40 in good health and CMV-seropositive. The CDR3 nucleotides are TGCGCCAGCAGCCCCGGTGGGCTGGTACATCAGGATACGCAGTATTTT. Encoded protein: CASSPGGLVHQDTQYF.